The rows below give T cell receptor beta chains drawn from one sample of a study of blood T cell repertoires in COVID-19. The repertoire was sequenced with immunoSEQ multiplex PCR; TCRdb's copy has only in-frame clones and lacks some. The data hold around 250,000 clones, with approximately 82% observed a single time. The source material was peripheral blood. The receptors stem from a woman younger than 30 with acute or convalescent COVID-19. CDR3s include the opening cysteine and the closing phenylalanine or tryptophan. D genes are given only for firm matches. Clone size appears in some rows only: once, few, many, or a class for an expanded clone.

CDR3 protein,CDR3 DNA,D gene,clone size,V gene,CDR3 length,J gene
CAWSPFEEYNSPLHF,TGTGCCTGGAGCCCCTTCGAGGAGTATAATTCACCCCTCCACTTT,-,once,TRBV30,15,TRBJ1-6
CARGWRDPTPNEQYF,TGTGCCAGGGGATGGCGGGACCCCACCCCGAACGAGCAGTACTTC,-,once,TRBV21-1,15,TRBJ2-7
CASSLRDSYQPQHF,TGTGCCAGCAGTTTAAGGGACAGCTATCAGCCCCAGCATTTT,TRBD1,-,TRBV28,14,TRBJ1-5
CASSLQGMNTEAFF,TGTGCCAGCAGCCTACAGGGGATGAACACTGAAGCTTTCTTT,TRBD1,few,TRBV3-1/TRBV3-2,14,TRBJ1-1
CATSRHLGLADSQETQYF,TGTGCCACCAGCAGACACCTAGGACTAGCGGATTCCCAAGAGACCCAGTACTTC,TRBD2,-,TRBV15,18,TRBJ2-5
CASSLLLGLGYEQYF,TGTGCCAGCAGTTTATTACTTGGACTAGGCTACGAGCAGTACTTC,TRBD2,-,TRBV28,15,TRBJ2-7
CASSYGQHNSPLHF,TGTGCCAGCAGTTACGGGCAGCATAATTCACCCCTCCACTTT,-,-,TRBV6-5,14,TRBJ1-6
CASSTTTGEGGQPQHF,TGTGCCAGCAGTACCACGACAGGGGAAGGGGGACAGCCCCAGCATTTT,TRBD1,-,TRBV6-2/TRBV6-3,16,TRBJ1-5
CAWSAAGGNQPQHF,TGTGCCTGGAGTGCCGCGGGCGGCAATCAGCCCCAGCATTTT,-,-,TRBV30,14,TRBJ1-5
CASSLRGAQISYEQYF,TGTGCCAGCAGCTTGCGGGGGGCGCAAATTTCCTACGAGCAGTACTTC,-,-,TRBV5-5,16,TRBJ2-7